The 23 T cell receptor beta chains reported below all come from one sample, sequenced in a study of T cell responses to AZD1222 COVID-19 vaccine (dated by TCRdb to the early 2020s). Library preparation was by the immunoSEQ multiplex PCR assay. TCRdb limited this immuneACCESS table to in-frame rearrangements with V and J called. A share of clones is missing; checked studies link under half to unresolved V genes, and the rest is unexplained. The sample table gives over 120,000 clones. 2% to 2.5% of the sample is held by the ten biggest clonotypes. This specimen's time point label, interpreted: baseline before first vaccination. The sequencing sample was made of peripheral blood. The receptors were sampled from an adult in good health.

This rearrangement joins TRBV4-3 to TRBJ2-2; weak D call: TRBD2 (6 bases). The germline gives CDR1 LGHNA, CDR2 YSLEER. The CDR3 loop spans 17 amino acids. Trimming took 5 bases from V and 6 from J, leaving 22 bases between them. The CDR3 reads CASSSLPPGVGPGELFF. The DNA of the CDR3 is TGCGCCAGCAGCTCACTGCCCCCGGGGGTAGGCCCCGGGGAGCTGTTTTTT.

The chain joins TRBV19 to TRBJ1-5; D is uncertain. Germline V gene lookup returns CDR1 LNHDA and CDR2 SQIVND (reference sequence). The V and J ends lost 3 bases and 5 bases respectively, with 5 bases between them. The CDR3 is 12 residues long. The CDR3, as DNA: TGTGCCAGTAGTATTAACGATCAGCCCCAGCATTTT. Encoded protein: CASSINDQPQHF.

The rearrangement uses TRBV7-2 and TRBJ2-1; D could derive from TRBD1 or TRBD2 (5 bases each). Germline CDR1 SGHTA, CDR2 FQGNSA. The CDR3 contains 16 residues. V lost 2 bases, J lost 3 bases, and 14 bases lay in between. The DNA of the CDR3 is TGTGCCAGCAGCTTATCAGGGACGGGAATCTACAATGAGCAGTTCTTC. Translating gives CASSLSGTGIYNEQFF.

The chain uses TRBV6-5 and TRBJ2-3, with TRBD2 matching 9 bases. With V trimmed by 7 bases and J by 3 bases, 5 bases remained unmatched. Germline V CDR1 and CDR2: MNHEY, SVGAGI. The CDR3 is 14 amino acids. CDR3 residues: CASKPGLATDTQYF. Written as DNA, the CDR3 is TGTGCCAGCAAACCGGGACTAGCAACAGATACGCAGTATTTT.

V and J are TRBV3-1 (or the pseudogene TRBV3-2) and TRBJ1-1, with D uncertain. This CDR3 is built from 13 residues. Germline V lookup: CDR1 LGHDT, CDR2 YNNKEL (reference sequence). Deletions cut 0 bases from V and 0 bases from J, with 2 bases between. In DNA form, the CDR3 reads TGTGCCAGCAGCCAAGAACTGAACACTGAAGCTTTCTTT. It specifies CASSQELNTEAFF.

The CDR3 spells CASSQASGLARADTQYF. CDR3 nucleotides: TGTGCCAGCAGCCAAGCCTCCGGACTAGCGCGGGCAGATACGCAGTATTTT. The chain uses TRBV14 and TRBJ2-3; 9 bases are a match to TRBD2. The germline V gene encodes CDR1 SGHDN and CDR2 FVKESK. V was clipped by 1 base and J by 4 bases; unmatched bases: 9. CDR3 length equals 17 residues.

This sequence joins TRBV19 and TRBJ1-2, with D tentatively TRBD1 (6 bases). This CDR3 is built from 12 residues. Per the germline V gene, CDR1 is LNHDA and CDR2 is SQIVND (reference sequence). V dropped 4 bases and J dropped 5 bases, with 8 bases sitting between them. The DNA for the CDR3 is TGTGCCAGTAGTAGGACAGCTTATGGCTACACCTTC. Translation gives CASSRTAYGYTF.

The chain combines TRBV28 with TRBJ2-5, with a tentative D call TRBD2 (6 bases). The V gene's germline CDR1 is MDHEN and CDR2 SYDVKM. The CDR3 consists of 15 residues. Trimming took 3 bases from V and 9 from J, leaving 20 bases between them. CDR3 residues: CASSFAGLQLVAQYF. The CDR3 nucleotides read TGTGCCAGCAGTTTCGCGGGGCTCCAACTGGTGGCCCAGTACTTC.

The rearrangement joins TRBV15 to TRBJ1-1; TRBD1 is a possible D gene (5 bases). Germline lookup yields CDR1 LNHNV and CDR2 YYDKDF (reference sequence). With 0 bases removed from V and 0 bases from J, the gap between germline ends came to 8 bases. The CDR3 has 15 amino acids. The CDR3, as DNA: TGTGCCACCAGCAGAGATCCGGACATGAACACTGAAGCTTTCTTT. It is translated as CATSRDPDMNTEAFF. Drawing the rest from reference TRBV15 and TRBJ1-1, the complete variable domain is DAMVIQNPRYQVTQFGKPVTLSCSQTLNHNVMYWYQQKSSQAPKLLFHYYDKDFNNEADTPDNFQSRRPNTSFCFLDIRSPGLGDTAMYLCATSRDPDMNTEAFFGQGTRLTVV.

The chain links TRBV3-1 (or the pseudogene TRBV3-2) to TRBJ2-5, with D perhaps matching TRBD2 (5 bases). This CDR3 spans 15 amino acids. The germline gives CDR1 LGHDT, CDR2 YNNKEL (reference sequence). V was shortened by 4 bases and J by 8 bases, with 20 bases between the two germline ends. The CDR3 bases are TGTGCCAGCAGCCCCAGTGGACTCCCAAGTTTTACCCAGTACTTC. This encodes CASSPSGLPSFTQYF.

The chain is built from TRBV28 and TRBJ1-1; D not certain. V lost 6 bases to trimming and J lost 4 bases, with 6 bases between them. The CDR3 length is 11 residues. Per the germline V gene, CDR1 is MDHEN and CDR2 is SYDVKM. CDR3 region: CASSMITEAFF. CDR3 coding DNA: TGTGCCAGCAGCATGATCACTGAAGCTTTCTTT.

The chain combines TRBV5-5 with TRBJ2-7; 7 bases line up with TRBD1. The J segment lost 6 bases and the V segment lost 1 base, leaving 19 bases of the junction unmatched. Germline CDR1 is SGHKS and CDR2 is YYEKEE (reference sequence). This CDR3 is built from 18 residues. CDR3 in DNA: TGTGCCAGCAGCTTGTCTCTTCTAGACAGGGACCGAAAGGGCGAGCAGTACTTC. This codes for CASSLSLLDRDRKGEQYF.

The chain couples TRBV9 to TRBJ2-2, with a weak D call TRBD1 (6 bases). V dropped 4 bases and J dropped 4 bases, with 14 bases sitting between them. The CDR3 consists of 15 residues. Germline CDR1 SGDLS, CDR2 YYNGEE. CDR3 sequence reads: CASSTGHELTGELFF. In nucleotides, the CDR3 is TGTGCCAGCAGCACGGGACACGAACTCACCGGGGAGCTGTTTTTT.

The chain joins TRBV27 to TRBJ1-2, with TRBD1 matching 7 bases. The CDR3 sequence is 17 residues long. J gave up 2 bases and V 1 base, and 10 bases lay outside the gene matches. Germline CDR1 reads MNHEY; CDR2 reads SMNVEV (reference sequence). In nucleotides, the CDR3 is TGTGCCAGCAGTTTATACCCGGGGACAGAAAGGAACTATGGCTACACCTTC. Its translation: CASSLYPGTERNYGYTF.

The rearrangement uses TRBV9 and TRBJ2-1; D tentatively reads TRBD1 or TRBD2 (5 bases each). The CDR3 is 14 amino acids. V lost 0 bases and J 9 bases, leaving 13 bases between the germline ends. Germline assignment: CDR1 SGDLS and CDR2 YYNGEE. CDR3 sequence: CASSVVLADSEQFF. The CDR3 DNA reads TGTGCCAGCAGCGTAGTCCTAGCAGACAGTGAGCAGTTCTTC.

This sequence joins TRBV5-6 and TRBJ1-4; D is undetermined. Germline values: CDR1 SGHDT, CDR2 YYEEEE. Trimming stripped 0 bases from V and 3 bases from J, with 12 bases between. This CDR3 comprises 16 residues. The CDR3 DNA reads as TGTGCCAGCAGCTTGGTAGCACTCGGGGCTAATGAAAAACTGTTTTTT. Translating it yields CASSLVALGANEKLFF.

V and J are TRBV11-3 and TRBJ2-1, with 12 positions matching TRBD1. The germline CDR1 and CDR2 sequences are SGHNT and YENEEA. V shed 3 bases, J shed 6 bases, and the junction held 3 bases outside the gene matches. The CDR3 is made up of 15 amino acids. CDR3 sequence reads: CASSLGQGASNEQFF. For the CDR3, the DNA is TGTGCCAGCAGCTTGGGACAGGGGGCTAGCAATGAGCAGTTCTTC.

CDR3 region: CASSVSSYEQYF. DNA of the CDR3: TGTGCCAGCAGCGTGAGCTCCTACGAGCAGTACTTC. This sequence joins TRBV7-9 and TRBJ2-7; D gene unclear. The ends were cut back, 5 bases at V and 0 bases at J, with 5 bases in the middle. Per the germline V gene, CDR1 is SEHNR and CDR2 is FQNEAQ (reference sequence). The CDR3 has 12 amino acids.

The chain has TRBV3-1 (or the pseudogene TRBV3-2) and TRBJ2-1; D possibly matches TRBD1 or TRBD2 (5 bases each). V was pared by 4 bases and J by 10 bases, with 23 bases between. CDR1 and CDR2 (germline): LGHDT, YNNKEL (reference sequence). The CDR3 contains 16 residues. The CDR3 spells CASSPLQEVAGDEQFF. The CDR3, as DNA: TGTGCCAGCAGCCCCCTCCAAGAAGTGGCTGGGGACGAGCAGTTCTTC.

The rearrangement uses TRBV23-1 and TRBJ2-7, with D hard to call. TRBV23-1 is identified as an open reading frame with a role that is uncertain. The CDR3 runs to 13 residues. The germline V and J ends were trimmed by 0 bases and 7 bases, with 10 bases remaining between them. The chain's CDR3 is CASSQSDLREQYF. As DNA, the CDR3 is TGCGCCAGCAGTCAATCGGACCTGAGAGAGCAGTACTTC.

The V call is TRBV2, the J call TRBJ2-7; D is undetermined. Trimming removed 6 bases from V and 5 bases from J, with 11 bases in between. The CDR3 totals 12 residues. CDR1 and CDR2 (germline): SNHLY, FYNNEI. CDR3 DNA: TGTGCCAGCAGGGGCAGTATCCACGAGCAGTACTTC. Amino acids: CASRGSIHEQYF.

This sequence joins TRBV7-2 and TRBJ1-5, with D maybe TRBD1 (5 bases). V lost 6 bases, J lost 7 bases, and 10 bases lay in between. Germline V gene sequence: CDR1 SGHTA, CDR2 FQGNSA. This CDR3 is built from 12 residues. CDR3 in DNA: TGTGCCAGCAGGAAAGGGGAACAGCCCCAGCATTTT. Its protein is CASRKGEQPQHF. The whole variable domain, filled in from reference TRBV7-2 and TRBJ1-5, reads GAGVSQSPSNKVTEKGKDVELRCDPISGHTALYWYRQSLGQGLEFLIYFQGNSAPDKSGLPSDRFSAERTGGSVSTLTIQRTQQEDSAVYLCASRKGEQPQHFGDGTRLSIL.

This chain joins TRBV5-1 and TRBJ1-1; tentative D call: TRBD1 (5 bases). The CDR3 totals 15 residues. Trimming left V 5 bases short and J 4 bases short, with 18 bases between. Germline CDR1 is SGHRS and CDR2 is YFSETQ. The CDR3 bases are TGCGCCAGCAGGGGGCAGGCTTCCGTAAGCACTGAAGCTTTCTTT. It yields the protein CASRGQASVSTEAFF.